A selection of T cell receptor beta chains follows, all from one sample in a study of blood T cell repertoires in COVID-19. Profiling relied on immunoSEQ multiplex PCR, and the TCRdb table lists in-frame clones only, not all of them. The sample records about 170,000 clones, approximately 87% being singletons. Sequencing input: PBMCs or T cells enriched from blood (not recorded which). These receptors originate from a woman aged 45-65 years who had recovered from COVID-19. The CDR3 runs from the conserved cysteine through the conserved F or W. A D gene is named only where the DNA matches it firmly. Only some rows state a clone size, as once, few, many or a class for expanded clones.

TRBV2	-	-	TRBJ1-1	TGTGCCAGCAGTGAAGAGGGTGGGAGGACTGAAGCTTTCTTT	CASSEEGGRTEAFF
TRBV5-1	-	TRBD2	TRBJ2-5	TGCGCCAGCAGCTTCAACGGACTAGCTATTTCAGAGACCCAGTACTTC	CASSFNGLAISETQYF
TRBV5-4	-	TRBD1	TRBJ1-4	TGTGCCAGCAGCCAAGGAGGGACAGGGGGCTATGAAAAACTGTTTTTT	CASSQGGTGGYEKLFF
TRBV6-5	-	TRBD1	TRBJ2-3	TGTGCCACCGGCACGACAGGGCCCTATCCGTATTTT	CATGTTGPYPYF
TRBV21-1	-	-	TRBJ2-3	TGTGCCAGCAGCAAACCTAGGCTAGCGGGGGCCGGGGACACAGATACGCAGTATTTT	CASSKPRLAGAGDTDTQYF
TRBV7-6	-	TRBD2	TRBJ2-3	TGTGCCAGCAGCTTAGTACTGGGGACTAGCGGGGGCGCAGATACGCAGTATTTT	CASSLVLGTSGGADTQYF
TRBV19	-	TRBD1	TRBJ1-1	TGTGCCAGTAGTGGAGGTGGGGGACAGAGGAAACCATTTATACTGAACACTGAAGCTTTCTTT	CASSGGGGQRKPFILNTEAFF
TRBV30	-	TRBD1	TRBJ1-6	TGTGCCTGGAGTTGGGACAGGGGAACACCCCTCCACTTT	CAWSWDRGTPLHF
TRBV30	-	TRBD1	TRBJ1-5	TGTGCCTGGAGTGTATACGGGACAGGCGCCAATCAGCCCCAGCATTTT	CAWSVYGTGANQPQHF
TRBV9	few	TRBD1	TRBJ1-5	TGTGCCAGTAGCCAGGGGGCGCAAGGTCAGCCCCAGCATTTT	CASSQGAQGQPQHF
TRBV7-8	few	TRBD1	TRBJ1-5	TGTGCCAGCAGCTTATCTAGGGGGCTCGCAGGGAGGTCTGGGCAGCCCCAGCATTTT	CASSLSRGLAGRSGQPQHF
TRBV28	-	TRBD2	TRBJ2-1	TGTGCCAGCTTGGGCGGGGGTCCGGGTGAGCAGTTCTTC	CASLGGGPGEQFF
TRBV24-1	-	-	TRBJ1-5	TGTGCCACCATCCCCGGACACATTAGCAATCAGCCCCAGCATTTT	CATIPGHISNQPQHF
TRBV15	-	TRBD1	TRBJ1-2	TGTGCCACCAGCAGACCCCGGACAGGGGGCAACTATGGCTACACCTTC	CATSRPRTGGNYGYTF
TRBV7-2	-	-	TRBJ2-1	TGTGCCAGCAGCTTAGTCGACAACCCTTTCTACAATGAGCAGTTCTTC	CASSLVDNPFYNEQFF
TRBV7-2	-	TRBD1	TRBJ1-1	TGTGCCAGCACCCTGACAGGGACGGCGAACACTGAAGCTTTCTTT	CASTLTGTANTEAFF
TRBV24-1	-	TRBD1	TRBJ1-1	TGTGCCACTGCCACAGGGCAGGGGGGGAACACTGAAGCTTTCTTT	CATATGQGGNTEAFF
TRBV9	-	-	TRBJ1-2	TGTGCCAGCACGCGGGGTCGGGGCTACACCTTC	CASTRGRGYTF
TRBV4-1	-	-	TRBJ1-3	TGCGCCAGCAGCCCCAATCAGGGTTCTAGAAACACCATATATTTT	CASSPNQGSRNTIYF
TRBV5-8	-	TRBD2	TRBJ2-3	TGTGCCAGCGCCCTGGACGCGGGGGGGAGATACACAGATACGCAGTATTTT	CASALDAGGRYTDTQYF
TRBV3-1/TRBV3-2	-	-	TRBJ2-3	TGTGCCAGCAGCCCTAGATCGGGTGCGCAGTATTTT	CASSPRSGAQYF
TRBV19	-	-	TRBJ2-3	TGTGCCAGTAGTATATACGGAGATACGCAGTATTTT	CASSIYGDTQYF
TRBV7-8	few	-	TRBJ1-5	TGTGCCAGCAGCCGTGCGGTCCGGGGAACCCATCAGCCCCAGCATTTT	CASSRAVRGTHQPQHF
TRBV12-3/TRBV12-4	-	TRBD2	TRBJ2-4	TGTGCCAGCAGTTTTAGCGGGGAAAACATTCAGTACTTC	CASSFSGENIQYF